The 25 T cell receptor beta chains presented below share a single source sample, sequenced in a study of CD8 T cells in Susac syndrome (dated by TCRdb to about 2019). Libraries were prepared through the immunoSEQ multiplex PCR assay. RNA was extracted using the RNeasy kit, and about 0.5 to 1 microgram was reverse transcribed with random hexamers. The public reads were quality trimmed at Q25 with fastp and then assembled into clones with MiXCR by TCRdb, keeping productive beta chains. A single entry per CDR3 protein holds the most common genes and DNA from its merged rows. A total of some 60,000 distinct CDR3 sequences appear in this sample, about 92% of them only once. The biggest ten clones account for approximately 0.21% of the sample. The sample comprised CD8+ T cells from PBMCs. These receptors came from a human donor in good health.

V gene TRBV7-9 combines with J gene TRBJ1-4; no clear D. Germline loops: CDR1 SEHNR, CDR2 FQNEAQ (reference sequence). V lost 5 bases, J lost 13 bases, and 17 bases lay in between. The CDR3 consists of 13 residues. CDR3: CASSHFYQDTLFF. CDR3 nucleotide sequence: TGTGCCAGCAGCCACTTCTATCAAGATACACTGTTTTTT. Full variable domain (remainder filled in from reference TRBV7-9 and TRBJ1-4): DTGVSQNPRHKITKRGQNVTFRCDPISEHNRLYWYRQTLGQGPEFLTYFQNEAQLEKSRLLSDRFSAERPKGSFSTLEIQRTEQGDSAMYLCASSHFYQDTLFFGSGTQLSVL.

The genes are TRBV2 and TRBJ2-5; 8 bases match TRBD1. The CDR3 covers 16 residues. The junction had 10 bases not matched to a gene; V was cut back by 2 bases and J by 5 bases. Germline CDR1 and CDR2: SNHLY and FYNNEI. In DNA, the CDR3 is TGTGCCAGCAGTGAACCCGCACAGGGGGTGGAGGAGACCCAGTACTTC. As protein: CASSEPAQGVEETQYF.

The chain links TRBV29-1 to TRBJ1-2, with 7 bases fitting TRBD1. CDR1 is SQVTM and CDR2 is ANQGSEA in the germline V gene. CDR3 length: 14 residues. J gave up 4 bases and V 4 bases, and 9 bases lay outside the gene matches. CDR3 sequence (DNA): TGCAGCGTTGCGGGACAGCAGTTCCTCTATGGCTACACCTTC. This codes for CSVAGQQFLYGYTF.

The chain recombines TRBV20-1 with TRBJ2-5; TRBD2 might be the D (5 bases). Between the trimmed V and J ends, which lost 3 bases and 1 base, there was a span of 12 bases. The CDR3 contains 14 residues. Germline V CDR1 and CDR2: DFQATT, SNEGSKA (reference sequence). CDR3 residues: CSASPLGSQETQYF. CDR3 nucleotides: TGCAGTGCTAGCCCCTTAGGGAGCCAAGAGACCCAGTACTTC.

The chain has TRBV9 and TRBJ1-2; TRBD1 matches 8 bases. Per the germline V gene, CDR1 is SGDLS and CDR2 is YYNGEE. There are 13 residues in the CDR3. Losses at the gene ends were 7 bases for V and 8 bases for J; bases not matched to a gene: 10. CDR3 nucleotide sequence: TGTGCCAGCGGAACAGGGGGAACATGGGGCTACACCTTC. Translated: CASGTGGTWGYTF.

The chain carries TRBV7-8 and TRBJ2-3, with 9 bases aligning to TRBD2. The CDR3 has 17 residues. V lost 1 base and J lost 6; bases outside the gene matches: 11. CDR1 and CDR2 from the germline V gene are SGHVS and FQNEAQ. The CDR3 DNA sequence: TGTGCCAGCAGCTTAGAGGGTCGGACTAGCGAGCGGGATACGCAGTATTTT. Translation: CASSLEGRTSERDTQYF.

This clonotype showed up just once. The rearrangement joins TRBV2 to TRBJ2-1; 10 bases line up with TRBD1. The CDR3 is made up of 17 amino acids. Germline V CDR1 and CDR2: SNHLY, FYNNEI. The V segment lost 2 bases and the J segment 2 bases; nucleotides outside the gene matches: 6. The CDR3: CASSEILGQGPYNEQFF. The CDR3 DNA sequence: TGTGCCAGCAGTGAAATTCTGGGACAGGGGCCCTACAATGAGCAGTTCTTC.

The chain has TRBV3-1 and TRBJ1-2; possible D gene TRBD1, 6 bases. V lost 0 bases and J lost 8, with 16 bases in between. The CDR3 has 15 residues. Germline V gene lookup returns CDR1 LGHDT and CDR2 YNNKEL (reference sequence). CDR3 protein: CASSQEIGGLRGYTF. For the CDR3, the DNA is TGTGCCAGCAGCCAAGAGATCGGGGGGCTACGGGGCTACACCTTC.

This chain joins TRBV27 and TRBJ2-3; no reliable D call. This CDR3 is 15 amino acids long. Germline V lookup: CDR1 MNHEY, CDR2 SMNVEV (reference sequence). V lost 3 bases, J lost 3 bases, and 13 bases lay in between. The CDR3 sequence: CASSFDPVYTDTQYF. The CDR3 bases are TGTGCCAGCAGTTTCGACCCGGTATATACAGATACGCAGTATTTT.

The chain joins TRBV27 to TRBJ2-2, with 8 bases that match TRBD1. There are 15 residues in the CDR3. V trimming: 3 bases; J trimming: 2 bases; junction bases outside the gene matches: 2. The germline CDR1 and CDR2 sequences are MNHEY and SMNVEV (reference sequence). The CDR3 DNA is TGTGCCAGCAGTTTCGCAGGGGGCAACACCGGGGAGCTGTTTTTT. Protein sequence: CASSFAGGNTGELFF.

V gene TRBV27 combines with J gene TRBJ2-2; D is ambiguous. V was clipped by 0 bases and J by 5 bases, with 7 bases between them. The CDR3 is 14 residues long. Looked up from germline, CDR1 is MNHEY and CDR2 is SMNVEV (reference sequence). CDR3 DNA sequence: TGTGCCAGCAGTTTATCGTTGGGAACCGGGGAGCTGTTTTTT. It translates to CASSLSLGTGELFF.

The chain combines TRBV7-9 with TRBJ1-6, with D tentatively TRBD1 (6 bases). The CDR3 spans 15 residues. V gave up 0 bases and J gave up 8 bases, with 11 bases separating them. The V gene's germline CDR1 is SEHNR and CDR2 FQNEAQ (reference sequence). In DNA form, the CDR3 reads TGTGCCAGCAGCTTAGCTTGGGCAGGGGATTCACCCCTCCACTTT. Its protein is CASSLAWAGDSPLHF.

Here the CDR3 reads CASSQELIGGEYNEQFF. The CDR3, as DNA: TGCGCCAGCAGCCAAGAATTAATCGGGGGGGAATACAATGAGCAGTTCTTC. This chain uses TRBV4-3 with TRBJ2-1, with 8 positions matching TRBD2. Germline values: CDR1 LGHNA, CDR2 YSLEER. CDR3 length: 17 residues. After removal of 0 bases from V and 4 bases from J, the junction contained 8 bases not matched to a gene.

The V and J genes are TRBV19 and TRBJ2-1; a possible D gene is TRBD2 (5 bases). The ends were cut back, 0 bases at V and 4 bases at J, with 7 bases in the middle. The CDR3 extends over 14 amino acids. The germline V gene encodes CDR1 LNHDA and CDR2 SQIVND (reference sequence). The DNA of the CDR3 is TGTGCCAGTAGTATAGAGGAGGAATACAATGAGCAGTTCTTC. Translating gives CASSIEEEYNEQFF.

This clonotype has just one count. This chain connects TRBV7-9 to TRBJ2-3; 7 bases agree with TRBD2. Trimming removed 2 bases from V and 6 bases from J; junction bases left unmatched: 5. In germline, CDR1 is SEHNR, CDR2 FQNEAQ (reference sequence). The CDR3 extends over 14 amino acids. As DNA, the CDR3 is TGTGCCAGCAGCTTACCAAGGGGAGGGGATACGCAGTATTTT. The encoded protein is CASSLPRGGDTQYF.

The gene calls are TRBV6-2 or TRBV6-3 and TRBJ2-5; D is undetermined. V was cut by 0 bases and J by 13 bases, with 15 bases left in between. In germline, CDR1 is MNHEY, CDR2 SVGEGT. The CDR3 is 13 residues long. The CDR3 protein is CASSYSPRDGRYF. In DNA form, the CDR3 reads TGTGCCAGCAGTTACTCGCCACGAGACGGAAGGTACTTC.

This clonotype was seen a few times. J is TRBJ1-5 and V is TRBV4-1, with D possibly being TRBD1 (6 bases). The CDR3 contains 16 residues. The V end was cut by 1 base, the J end by 0 bases, with 10 bases between. Germline V gene lookup returns CDR1 MGHRA and CDR2 YSYEKL. In DNA form, the CDR3 reads TGCGCCAGCAGCCAAGGGACAGAGAATAGCAATCAGCCCCAGCATTTT. It encodes CASSQGTENSNQPQHF.

The V gene is TRBV6-6, the J gene TRBJ2-5; weak D call: TRBD1 (6 bases). Germline CDR1 and CDR2: MNHNY and SVGAGI (reference sequence). This CDR3 comprises 16 residues. The V end lost 2 bases, the J end lost 4 bases, and 17 bases lay between the germline ends. CDR3 region: CASSYVLRGSGETQYF. The CDR3 DNA reads TGTGCCAGCAGTTACGTCCTGAGGGGGAGTGGAGAGACCCAGTACTTC.

The V gene is TRBV28, the J gene TRBJ2-3; D might be TRBD1 or TRBD2, each matching 6 bases. The CDR3 sequence is 15 residues long. The germline V and J ends were trimmed by 5 bases and 2 bases, with 14 bases remaining between them. The germline gives CDR1 MDHEN, CDR2 SYDVKM. CDR3 in amino acids: CASSRTGAPTDTQYF. CDR3 sequence (DNA): TGTGCCAGCAGTAGGACGGGGGCCCCCACAGATACGCAGTATTTT.

This chain joins TRBV5-6 and TRBJ1-1, with unresolved D. The CDR3 loop spans 16 amino acids. Germline CDR1 is SGHDT and CDR2 is YYEEEE. V was shortened by 2 bases and J by 1 base, with 15 bases between the two germline ends. This CDR3 is CASSFPRAGRNTEAFF. The CDR3 DNA reads TGTGCCAGCAGCTTTCCACGGGCCGGAAGGAACACTGAAGCTTTCTTT.

The chain employs TRBV5-5 and TRBJ1-2, with D unresolved. The CDR3 extends over 17 amino acids. The germline V gene has CDR1 SGHKS and CDR2 YYEKEE (reference sequence). Deletions cut 1 base from V and 0 bases from J, with 16 bases between. This CDR3 reads CASSLRAFTVANYGYTF. The CDR3 nucleotides are TGTGCCAGCAGCTTGAGGGCCTTTACGGTAGCTAACTATGGCTACACCTTC.

The rearrangement joins TRBV6-2 or TRBV6-3 to TRBJ2-5; 7 positions agree with TRBD1. Germline values: CDR1 MNHEY, CDR2 SVGEGT. The CDR3 sequence is 14 residues long. V gave up 4 bases and J gave up 7 bases; unmatched junction bases: 9. The CDR3 here is CASSLRYRGLTQYF. The CDR3 coding sequence is TGTGCCAGCAGTTTACGATACAGGGGCCTGACCCAGTACTTC.

The V call is TRBV11-2, the J call TRBJ2-2; 10 bases are a match to TRBD1. CDR3 length equals 14 residues. V dropped 5 bases and J dropped 5; count of bases not matched to a gene: 2. CDR1 is SGHAT, CDR2 FQNNGV, per germline. As DNA, the CDR3 is TGTGCCAGCAGCGGGACAGGGGTGACCGGGGAGCTGTTTTTT. Its protein product is CASSGTGVTGELFF. Full variable domain (remainder filled in from reference TRBV11-2 and TRBJ2-2): EAGVAQSPRYKIIEKRQSVAFWCNPISGHATLYWYQQILGQGPKLLIQFQNNGVVDDSQLPKDRFSAERLKGVDSTLKIQPAKLEDSAVYLCASSGTGVTGELFFGEGSRLTVL.

This sequence joins TRBV6-1 and TRBJ2-1; 12 bases match TRBD2. The trim removed 5 bases at V and 7 bases at J, leaving 9 bases unmatched. The CDR3 covers 16 residues. Germline V CDR1 and CDR2: MNHNS, SASEGT. The CDR3 here is CASSLPSGGAMNEQFF. As DNA, the CDR3 is TGTGCCAGCAGTCTCCCTAGCGGGGGGGCGATGAATGAGCAGTTCTTC.

V and J are TRBV5-6 and TRBJ1-1; TRBD1 is a possible D gene (6 bases). There are 16 residues in the CDR3. Germline V gene lookup returns CDR1 SGHDT and CDR2 YYEEEE. The V end lost 1 base, the J end lost 2 bases, and 15 bases lay between the germline ends. The CDR3 protein is CASSLKEEGGNTEAFF. CDR3 nucleotide sequence: TGTGCCAGCAGCTTGAAGGAGGAGGGGGGAAACACTGAAGCTTTCTTT.